This T cell receptor (beta chain) was observed in a study of blood T cell repertoires in COVID-19. Some clones are missing from TCRdb's copy, which holds only in-frame ones; the method was immunoSEQ multiplex PCR. The data contain 85,000 to 130,000 clones, roughly nine tenths of them singletons. Germline V gene sequence: CDR1 LGHNA, CDR2 YNFKEQ. Trimming stripped 1 base from V and 5 bases from J, with 23 bases between. The CDR3 consists of 18 residues. This clone has only a few counts. The clonotype comes from a human donor in a cohort sampled during active COVID-19. The V gene is TRBV4-2, the J gene TRBJ1-2; tentatively, D is TRBD1 (6 bases). Sequencing was carried out using peripheral blood. The CDR3 loop is CASSQVGDLARGEYGYTF. CDR3 nucleotides: TGTGCCAGCAGCCAAGTAGGGGATCTCGCCAGGGGAGAATATGGCTACACCTTC.